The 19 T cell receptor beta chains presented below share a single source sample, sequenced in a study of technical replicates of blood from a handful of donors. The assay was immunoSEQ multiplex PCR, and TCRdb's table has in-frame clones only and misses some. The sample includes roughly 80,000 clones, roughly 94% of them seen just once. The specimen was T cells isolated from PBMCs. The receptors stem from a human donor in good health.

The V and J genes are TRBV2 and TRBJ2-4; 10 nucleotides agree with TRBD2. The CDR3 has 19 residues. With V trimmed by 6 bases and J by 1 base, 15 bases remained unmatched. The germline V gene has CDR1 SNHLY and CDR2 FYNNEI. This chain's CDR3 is CASSERLAGAAVAKNIQYF. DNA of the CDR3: TGTGCCAGCAGCGAAAGGCTAGCGGGAGCTGCGGTGGCCAAAAACATTCAGTACTTC.

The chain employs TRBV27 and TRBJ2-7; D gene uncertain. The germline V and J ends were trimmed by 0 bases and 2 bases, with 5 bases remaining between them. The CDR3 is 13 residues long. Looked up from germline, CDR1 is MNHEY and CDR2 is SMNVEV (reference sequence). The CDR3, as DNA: TGTGCCAGCAGTTTATCCAGTACCTACGAGCAGTACTTC. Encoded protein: CASSLSSTYEQYF.

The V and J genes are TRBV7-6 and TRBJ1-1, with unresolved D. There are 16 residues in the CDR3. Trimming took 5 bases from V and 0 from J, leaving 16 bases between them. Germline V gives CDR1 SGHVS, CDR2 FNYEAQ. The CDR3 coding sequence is TGTGCCAGCAGCCAGGCAGAGCTGCACATGAACACTGAAGCTTTCTTT. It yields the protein CASSQAELHMNTEAFF. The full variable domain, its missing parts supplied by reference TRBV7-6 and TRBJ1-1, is GAGVSQSPRYKVTKRGQDVALRCDPISGHVSLYWYRQALGQGPEFLTYFNYEAQQDKSGLPNDRFSAERPEGSISTLTIQRTEQRDSAMYRCASSQAELHMNTEAFFGQGTRLTVV.

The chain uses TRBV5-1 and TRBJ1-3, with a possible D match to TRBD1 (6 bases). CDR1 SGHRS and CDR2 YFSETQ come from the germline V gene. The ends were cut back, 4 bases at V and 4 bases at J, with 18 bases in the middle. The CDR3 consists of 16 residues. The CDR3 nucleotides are TGCGCCAGCAGCCCATACAGGGTTTTTTCAGGAAACACCATATATTTT. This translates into CASSPYRVFSGNTIYF. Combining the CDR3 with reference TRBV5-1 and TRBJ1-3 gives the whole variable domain KAGVTQTPRYLIKTRGQQVTLSCSPISGHRSVSWYQQTPGQGLQFLFEYFSETQRNKGNFPGRFSGRQFSNSRSEMNVSTLELGDSALYLCASSPYRVFSGNTIYFGEGSWLTVV.

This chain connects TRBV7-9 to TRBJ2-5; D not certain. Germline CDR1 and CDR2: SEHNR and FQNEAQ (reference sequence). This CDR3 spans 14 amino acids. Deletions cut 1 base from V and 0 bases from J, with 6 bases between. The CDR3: CASSLVHNQETQYF. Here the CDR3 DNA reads TGTGCCAGCAGCTTAGTACACAACCAAGAGACCCAGTACTTC.

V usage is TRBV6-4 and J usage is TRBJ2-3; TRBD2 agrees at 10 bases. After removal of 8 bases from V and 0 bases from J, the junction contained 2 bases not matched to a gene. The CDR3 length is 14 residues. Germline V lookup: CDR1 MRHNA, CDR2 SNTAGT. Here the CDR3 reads CASSTSGSTDTQYF. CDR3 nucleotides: TGTGCCAGCTCGACTAGCGGGAGCACAGATACGCAGTATTTT.

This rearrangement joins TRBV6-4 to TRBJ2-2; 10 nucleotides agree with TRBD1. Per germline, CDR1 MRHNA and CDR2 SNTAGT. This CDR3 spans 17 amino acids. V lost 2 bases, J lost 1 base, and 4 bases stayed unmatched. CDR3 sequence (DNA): TGTGCCAGCAGTGACGGGACAGGGGCTGGGAACACCGGGGAGCTGTTTTTT. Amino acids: CASSDGTGAGNTGELFF.

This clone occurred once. The chain's CDR3 is CASSLVPDYYEQYF. CDR3 nucleotides: TGTGCCAGCAGCTTAGTTCCGGACTACTACGAGCAGTACTTC. The rearrangement joins TRBV11-3 to TRBJ2-7; weak D call: TRBD2 (6 bases). This CDR3 region has 14 residues. The V and J ends lost 1 base and 3 bases respectively, with 10 bases between them. Germline lookup yields CDR1 SGHNT and CDR2 YENEEA.

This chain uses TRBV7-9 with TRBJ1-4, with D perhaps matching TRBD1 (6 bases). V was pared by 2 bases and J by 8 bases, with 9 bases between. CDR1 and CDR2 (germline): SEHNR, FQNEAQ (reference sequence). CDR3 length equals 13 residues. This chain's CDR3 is CASSLWGLEKLFF. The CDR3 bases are TGTGCCAGCAGCTTATGGGGGCTGGAAAAACTGTTTTTT.

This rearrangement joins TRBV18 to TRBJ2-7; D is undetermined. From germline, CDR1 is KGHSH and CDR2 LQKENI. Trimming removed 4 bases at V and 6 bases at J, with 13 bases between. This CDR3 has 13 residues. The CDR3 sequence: CASSLMELGEQYF. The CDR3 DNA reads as TGTGCCAGCTCACTCATGGAGCTGGGCGAGCAGTACTTC.

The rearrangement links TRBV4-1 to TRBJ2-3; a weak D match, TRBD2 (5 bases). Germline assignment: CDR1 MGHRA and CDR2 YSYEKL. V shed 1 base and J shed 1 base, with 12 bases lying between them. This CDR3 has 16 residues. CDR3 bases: TGCGCCAGCAGCCAAGTCGAGGGATCGCGCACAGATACGCAGTATTTT. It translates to CASSQVEGSRTDTQYF.

In DNA form, the CDR3 reads TGTGCTAGTGGTTTACCCCCGAACAGGGAGGGGTGCCCCAAAAACATTCAGTACTTC. Translating gives CASGLPPNREGCPKNIQYF. The chain links TRBV12-5 to TRBJ2-4; perhaps TRBD2 as D (7 bases). The germline V and J ends were trimmed by 3 bases and 2 bases, with 23 bases remaining between them. The CDR3 is made up of 19 amino acids. CDR1 and CDR2 (germline): LGHNT, FRNRAP.

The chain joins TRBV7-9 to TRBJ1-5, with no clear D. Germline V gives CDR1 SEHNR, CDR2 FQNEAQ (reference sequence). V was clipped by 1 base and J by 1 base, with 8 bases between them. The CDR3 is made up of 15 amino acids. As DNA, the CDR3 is TGTGCCAGCAGCTTAGGAGTCGGGAGCAATCAGCCCCAGCATTTT. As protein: CASSLGVGSNQPQHF.

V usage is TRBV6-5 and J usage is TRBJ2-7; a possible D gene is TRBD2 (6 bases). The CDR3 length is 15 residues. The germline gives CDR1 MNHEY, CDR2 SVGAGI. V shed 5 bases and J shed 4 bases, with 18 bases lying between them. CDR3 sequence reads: CASSLEGLGGYEQYF. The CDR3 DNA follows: TGTGCCAGCAGTCTGGAGGGCCTAGGTGGTTACGAGCAGTACTTC.

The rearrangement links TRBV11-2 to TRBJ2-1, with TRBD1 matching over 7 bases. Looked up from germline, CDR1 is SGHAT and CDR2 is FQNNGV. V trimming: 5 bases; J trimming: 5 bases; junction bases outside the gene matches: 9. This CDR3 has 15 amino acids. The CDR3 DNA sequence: TGTGCCAGCAGCCCACGGACAGGCCTGAACAATGAGCAGTTCTTC. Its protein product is CASSPRTGLNNEQFF.

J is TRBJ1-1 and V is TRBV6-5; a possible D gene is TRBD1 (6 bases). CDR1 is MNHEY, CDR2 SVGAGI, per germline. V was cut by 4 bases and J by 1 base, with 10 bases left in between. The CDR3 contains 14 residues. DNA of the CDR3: TGTGCCAGCAGTTTAGGGACAAAGAACACTGAAGCTTTCTTT. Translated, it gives CASSLGTKNTEAFF.

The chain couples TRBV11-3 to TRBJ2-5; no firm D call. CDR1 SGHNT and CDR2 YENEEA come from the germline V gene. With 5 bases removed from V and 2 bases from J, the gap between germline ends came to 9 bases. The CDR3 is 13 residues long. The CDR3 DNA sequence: TGTGCCAGCAGCGAAGAGGCTCAAGAGACCCAGTACTTC. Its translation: CASSEEAQETQYF.

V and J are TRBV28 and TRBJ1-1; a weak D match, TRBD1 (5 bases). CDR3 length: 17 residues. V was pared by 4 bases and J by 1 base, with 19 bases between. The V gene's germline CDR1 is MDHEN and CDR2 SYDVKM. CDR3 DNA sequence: TGTGCCAGCAGTTCACACCTTCGAAGGGGAAGGAACACTGAAGCTTTCTTT. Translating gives CASSSHLRRGRNTEAFF.

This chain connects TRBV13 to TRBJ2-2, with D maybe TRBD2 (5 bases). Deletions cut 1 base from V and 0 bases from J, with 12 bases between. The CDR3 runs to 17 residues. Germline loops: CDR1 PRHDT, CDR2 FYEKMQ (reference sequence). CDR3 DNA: TGTGCCAGCAGCTTAGTTCTAGCCCAGCCGAACACCGGGGAGCTGTTTTTT. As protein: CASSLVLAQPNTGELFF.